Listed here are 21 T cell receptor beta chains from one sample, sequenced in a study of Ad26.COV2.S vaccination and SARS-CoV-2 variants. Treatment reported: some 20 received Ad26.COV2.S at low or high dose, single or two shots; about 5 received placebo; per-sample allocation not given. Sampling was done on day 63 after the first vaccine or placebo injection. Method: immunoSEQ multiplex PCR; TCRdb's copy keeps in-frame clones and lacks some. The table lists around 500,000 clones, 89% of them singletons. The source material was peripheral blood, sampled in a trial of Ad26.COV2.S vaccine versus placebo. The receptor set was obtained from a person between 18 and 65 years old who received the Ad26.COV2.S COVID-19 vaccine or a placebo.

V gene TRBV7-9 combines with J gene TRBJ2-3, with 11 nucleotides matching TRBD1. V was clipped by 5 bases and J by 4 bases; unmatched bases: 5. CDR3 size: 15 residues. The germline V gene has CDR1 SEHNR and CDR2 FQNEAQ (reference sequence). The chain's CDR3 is CASSTGQGASDTQYF. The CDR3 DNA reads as TGTGCCAGCAGCACAGGACAGGGGGCATCAGATACGCAGTATTTT.

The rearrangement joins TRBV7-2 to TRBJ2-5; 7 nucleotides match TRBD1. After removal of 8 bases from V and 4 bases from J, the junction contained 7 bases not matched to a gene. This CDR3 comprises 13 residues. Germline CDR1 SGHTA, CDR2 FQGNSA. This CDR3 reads CASVRRGRETQYF. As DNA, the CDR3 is TGTGCCAGCGTCCGAAGGGGGCGAGAGACCCAGTACTTC.

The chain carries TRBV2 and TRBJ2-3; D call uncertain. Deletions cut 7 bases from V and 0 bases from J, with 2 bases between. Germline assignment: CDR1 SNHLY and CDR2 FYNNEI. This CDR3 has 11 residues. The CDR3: CASTSTDTQYF. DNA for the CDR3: TGTGCCAGCACTAGCACAGATACGCAGTATTTT.

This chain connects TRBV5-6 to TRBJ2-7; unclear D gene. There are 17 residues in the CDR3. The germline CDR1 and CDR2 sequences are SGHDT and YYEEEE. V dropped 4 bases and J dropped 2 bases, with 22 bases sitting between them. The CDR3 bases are TGTGCCAGCAGCCATTTCGTTGGGCAGGTGGTGACCTACGAGCAGTACTTC. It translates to CASSHFVGQVVTYEQYF.

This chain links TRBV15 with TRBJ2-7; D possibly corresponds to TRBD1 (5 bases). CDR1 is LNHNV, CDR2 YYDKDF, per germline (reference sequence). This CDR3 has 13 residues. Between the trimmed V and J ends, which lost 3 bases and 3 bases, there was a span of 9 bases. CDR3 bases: TGTGCCACCAGCAGCAGGGTTCTCTACGAGCAGTACTTC. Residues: CATSSRVLYEQYF. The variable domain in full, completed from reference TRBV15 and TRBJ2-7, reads DAMVIQNPRYQVTQFGKPVTLSCSQTLNHNVMYWYQQKSSQAPKLLFHYYDKDFNNEADTPDNFQSRRPNTSFCFLDIRSPGLGDTAMYLCATSSRVLYEQYFGPGTRLTVT.

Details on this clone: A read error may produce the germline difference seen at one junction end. The CDR3: CASISDSPGELFF. In nucleotides, the CDR3 is TGTGCCAGCATCTCAGACTCGCCCGGAGAGCTGTTTTTT. The rearrangement joins TRBV6-5 to TRBJ2-2; no clear D. The CDR3 length is 13 residues. Germline assignment: CDR1 MNHEY and CDR2 SVGAGI.

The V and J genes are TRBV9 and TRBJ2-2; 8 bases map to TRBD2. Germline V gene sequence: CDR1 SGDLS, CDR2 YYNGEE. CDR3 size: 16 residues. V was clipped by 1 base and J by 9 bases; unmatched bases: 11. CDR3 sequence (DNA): TGTGCCAGCAGCGTAACGGGAGGGCCAAATAGCTGGGAGCTGTTTTTT. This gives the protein CASSVTGGPNSWELFF.

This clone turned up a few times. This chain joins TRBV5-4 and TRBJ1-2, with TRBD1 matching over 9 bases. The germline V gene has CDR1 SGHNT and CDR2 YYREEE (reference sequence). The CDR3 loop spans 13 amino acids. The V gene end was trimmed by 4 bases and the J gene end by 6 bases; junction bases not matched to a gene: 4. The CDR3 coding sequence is TGTGCCAGCAGCACCGGGACAGGGAATGGCTACACCTTC. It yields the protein CASSTGTGNGYTF.

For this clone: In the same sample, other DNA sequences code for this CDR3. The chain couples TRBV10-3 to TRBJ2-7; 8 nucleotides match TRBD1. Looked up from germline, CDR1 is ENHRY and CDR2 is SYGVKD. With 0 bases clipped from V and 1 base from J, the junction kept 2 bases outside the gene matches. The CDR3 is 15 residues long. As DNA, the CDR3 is TGTGCCATCAGTGAGTCAGGACAGGGATCCTACGAGCAGTACTTC. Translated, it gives CAISESGQGSYEQYF.

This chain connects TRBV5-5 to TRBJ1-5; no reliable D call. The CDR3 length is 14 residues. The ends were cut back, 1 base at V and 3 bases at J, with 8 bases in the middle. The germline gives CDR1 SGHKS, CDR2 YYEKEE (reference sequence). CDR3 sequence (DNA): TGTGCCAGCAGCTTGAAAGGGTTCAATCAGCCCCAGCATTTT. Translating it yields CASSLKGFNQPQHF.

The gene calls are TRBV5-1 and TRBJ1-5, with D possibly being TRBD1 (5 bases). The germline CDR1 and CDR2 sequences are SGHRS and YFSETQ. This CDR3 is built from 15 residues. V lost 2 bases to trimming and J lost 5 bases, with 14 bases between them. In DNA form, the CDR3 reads TGCGCCAGCAGCTTAACCCCCGGGGCAGATCAGCCCCAGCATTTT. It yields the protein CASSLTPGADQPQHF.

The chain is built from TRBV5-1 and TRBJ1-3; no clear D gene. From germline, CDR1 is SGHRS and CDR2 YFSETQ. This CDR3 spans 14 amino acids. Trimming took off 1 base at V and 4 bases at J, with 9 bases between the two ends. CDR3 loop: CASSLWGAGNTIYF. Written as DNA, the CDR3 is TGCGCCAGCAGCTTGTGGGGTGCCGGAAACACCATATATTTT. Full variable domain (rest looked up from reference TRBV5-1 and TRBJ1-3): KAGVTQTPRYLIKTRGQQVTLSCSPISGHRSVSWYQQTPGQGLQFLFEYFSETQRNKGNFPGRFSGRQFSNSRSEMNVSTLELGDSALYLCASSLWGAGNTIYFGEGSWLTVV.

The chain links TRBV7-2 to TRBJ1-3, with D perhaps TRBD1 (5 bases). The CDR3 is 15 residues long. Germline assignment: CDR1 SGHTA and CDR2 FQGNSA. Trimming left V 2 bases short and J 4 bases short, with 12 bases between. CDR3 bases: TGTGCCAGCAGCTTAATGAGGACATCCGGAAACACCATATATTTT. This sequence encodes CASSLMRTSGNTIYF.

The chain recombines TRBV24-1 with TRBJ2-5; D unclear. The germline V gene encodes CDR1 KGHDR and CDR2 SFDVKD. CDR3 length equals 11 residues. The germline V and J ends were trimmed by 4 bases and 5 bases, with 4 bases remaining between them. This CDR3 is CATSEGETQYF. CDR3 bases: TGTGCCACCAGTGAGGGGGAGACCCAGTACTTC.

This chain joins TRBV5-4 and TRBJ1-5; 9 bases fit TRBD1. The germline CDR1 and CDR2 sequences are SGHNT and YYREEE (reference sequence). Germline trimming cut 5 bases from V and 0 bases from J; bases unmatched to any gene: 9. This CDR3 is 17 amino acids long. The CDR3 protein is CASRLQGALYSNQPQHF. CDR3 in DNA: TGTGCCAGCAGATTACAGGGGGCTCTCTATAGCAATCAGCCCCAGCATTTT.

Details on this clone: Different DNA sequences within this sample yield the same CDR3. The CDR3 DNA reads as TGTGCCAGCTCCCCTCAGGGAGGCAATCAGCCCCAGCATTTT. The encoded protein is CASSPQGGNQPQHF. The genes are TRBV18 and TRBJ1-5, with D perhaps matching TRBD1 (5 bases). Trimming shortened V by 6 bases and J by 2 bases, and 11 bases separated the two germline ends. The CDR3 runs to 14 residues. The germline V gene encodes CDR1 KGHSH and CDR2 LQKENI. The whole variable domain, filled in from reference TRBV18 and TRBJ1-5, reads NAGVMQNPRHLVRRRGQEARLRCSPMKGHSHVYWYRQLPEEGLKFMVYLQKENIIDESGMPKERFSAEFPKEGPSILRIQQVVRGDSAAYFCASSPQGGNQPQHFGDGTRLSIL.

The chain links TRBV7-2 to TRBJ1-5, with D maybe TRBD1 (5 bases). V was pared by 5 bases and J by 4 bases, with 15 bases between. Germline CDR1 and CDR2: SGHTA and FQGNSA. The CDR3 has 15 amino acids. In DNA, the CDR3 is TGTGCCAGCAGCCCACAGACAGTAACTAATCAGCCCCAGCATTTT. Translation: CASSPQTVTNQPQHF.

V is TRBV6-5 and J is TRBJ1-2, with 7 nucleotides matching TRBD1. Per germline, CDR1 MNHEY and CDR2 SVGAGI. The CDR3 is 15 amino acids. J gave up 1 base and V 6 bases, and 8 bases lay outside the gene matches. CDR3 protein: CASRRTGLVNYGYTF. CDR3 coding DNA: TGTGCCAGCAGACGGACAGGCCTCGTTAACTATGGCTACACCTTC.

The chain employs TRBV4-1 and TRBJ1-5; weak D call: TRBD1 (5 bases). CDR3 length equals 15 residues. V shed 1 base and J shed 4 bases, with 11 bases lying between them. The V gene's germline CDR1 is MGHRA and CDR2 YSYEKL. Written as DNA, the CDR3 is TGCGCCAGCAGCCAAGGTACAGGAGCTAATCAGCCCCAGCATTTT. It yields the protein CASSQGTGANQPQHF.

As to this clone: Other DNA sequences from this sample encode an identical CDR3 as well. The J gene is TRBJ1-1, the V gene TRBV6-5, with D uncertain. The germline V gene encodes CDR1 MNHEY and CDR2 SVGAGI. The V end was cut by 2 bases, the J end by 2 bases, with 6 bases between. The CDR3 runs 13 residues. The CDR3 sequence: CASSYSSNTEAFF. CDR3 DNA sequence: TGTGCCAGCAGTTACAGTTCTAACACTGAAGCTTTCTTT.

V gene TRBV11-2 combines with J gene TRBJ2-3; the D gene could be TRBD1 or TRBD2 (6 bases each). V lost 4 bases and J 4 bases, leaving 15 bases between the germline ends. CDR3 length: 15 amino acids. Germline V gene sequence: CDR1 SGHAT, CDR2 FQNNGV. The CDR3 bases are TGTGCCAGCAGCTCCCTAGGGGGGCGTGCAGATACGCAGTATTTT. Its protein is CASSSLGGRADTQYF.